A single sample gave rise to the 5 T cell receptor beta chains below, sequenced in a study of blood T cell repertoires in COVID-19 (dated by TCRdb to 2019 to 2021). The library came from the immunoSEQ multiplex PCR assay. TCRdb re-hosts the immuneACCESS table, in-frame sequences only. Its copies lack some clones; in the studies checked, an unresolved V gene accounts for under half of them, and the cause for the rest is not known. The sample contains 250,000 or so clones, around nine tenths of them found a single time. 0.85% to 1% of the sample goes to the ten largest clones. The sample comprised peripheral blood. Receptor source: a woman between 35 and 50 years old who had recovered from COVID-19.

This rearrangement joins TRBV9 to TRBJ2-3, with D perhaps TRBD2 (6 bases). Germline CDR1 is SGDLS and CDR2 is YYNGEE. CDR3 length: 15 amino acids. V was shortened by 0 bases and J by 4 bases, with 12 bases between the two germline ends. CDR3 in amino acids: CASSVGATSSDTQYF. DNA for the CDR3: TGTGCCAGCAGCGTAGGCGCGACTAGTTCAGATACGCAGTATTTT.

This rearrangement joins TRBV18 to TRBJ2-7, with TRBD2 matching 8 bases. J was trimmed by 5 bases and V by 3 bases; bases with no gene match: 12. The germline CDR1 and CDR2 sequences are KGHSH and LQKENI. CDR3 length: 16 residues. CDR3 loop: CASSPFLQRESHEQYF. As DNA, the CDR3 is TGTGCCAGCTCACCTTTTCTCCAGCGGGAGTCCCACGAGCAGTACTTC.

V gene TRBV3-1 (or the pseudogene TRBV3-2) combines with J gene TRBJ2-5; the D gene is possibly TRBD1 (5 bases). The CDR3 sequence is 14 residues long. Trimming stripped 1 base from V and 4 bases from J, with 10 bases between. The germline CDR1 and CDR2 sequences are LGHDT and YNNKEL (reference sequence). The CDR3 bases are TGTGCCAGCAGCCAAGGTGGTAGGGGAGAGACCCAGTACTTC. This gives the protein CASSQGGRGETQYF.

The chain is built from TRBV4-1 and TRBJ2-2; 8 positions agree with TRBD1. The V gene's germline CDR1 is MGHRA and CDR2 YSYEKL. V was pared by 1 base and J by 5 bases, with 6 bases of the junction left unmatched. This CDR3 contains 16 residues. CDR3 DNA: TGCGCCAGCAGCCAAGGTCAAACAGGGGGTACCGGGGAGCTGTTTTTT. The encoded protein is CASSQGQTGGTGELFF.

This chain uses TRBV7-8 with TRBJ1-1, with D unresolved. V lost 5 bases and J 4 bases, leaving 8 bases between the germline ends. The CDR3 has 12 amino acids. CDR1 and CDR2 (germline): SGHVS, FQNEAQ. The CDR3 coding sequence is TGTGCCAGCAGCCGGCTCAGCACTGAAGCTTTCTTT. It translates to CASSRLSTEAFF.